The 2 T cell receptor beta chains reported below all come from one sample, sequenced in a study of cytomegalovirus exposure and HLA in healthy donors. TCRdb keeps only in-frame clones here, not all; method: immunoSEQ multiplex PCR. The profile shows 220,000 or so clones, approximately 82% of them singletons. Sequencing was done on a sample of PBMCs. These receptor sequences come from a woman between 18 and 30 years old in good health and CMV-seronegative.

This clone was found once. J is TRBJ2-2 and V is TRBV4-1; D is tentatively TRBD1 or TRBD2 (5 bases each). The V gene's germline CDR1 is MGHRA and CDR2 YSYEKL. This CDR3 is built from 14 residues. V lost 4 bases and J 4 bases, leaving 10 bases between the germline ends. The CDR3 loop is CASSRRGTTGELFF. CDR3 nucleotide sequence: TGCGCCAGCAGCCGAAGAGGGACCACCGGGGAGCTGTTTTTT.

CDR3: CASRQGSSYGYTF. The CDR3 nucleotides are TGCGCCAGCAGACAGGGCTCTAGCTATGGCTACACCTTC. This chain joins TRBV10-2 and TRBJ1-2, with D possibly being TRBD1 (6 bases). The CDR3 length is 13 residues. CDR1 is WSHSY and CDR2 is SAAADI in the germline V gene. The ends were cut back, 6 bases at V and 4 bases at J, with 12 bases in the middle.